The next 13 T cell receptor beta chains were all read from a single sample in a study of shared clonotypes between healthy human individuals. Produced via immunoSEQ multiplex PCR; TCRdb's table is partial and in-frame only. The table has some 2,500,000 clones, around 93% seen once. Sample: naive CD4+ T cells from PBMCs. Subset reported: CD45RA+ positively selected. These receptors all stem from a man between 18 and 29 years old in good health. Some clones in this sample may be carry-over from other donors' samples.

This clone was picked up one time. This chain connects TRBV28 to TRBJ1-1, with 8 bases that match TRBD1. This CDR3 comprises 14 residues. With 10 bases clipped from V and 2 bases from J, the junction kept 9 bases outside the gene matches. Per the germline V gene, CDR1 is MDHEN and CDR2 is SYDVKM. The CDR3 spells CATLTGGLNTEAFF. The CDR3 DNA is TGTGCCACCCTAACAGGGGGGCTTAACACTGAAGCTTTCTTT. Variable domain in full (rest from reference TRBV28 and TRBJ1-1): DVKVTQSSRYLVKRTGEKVFLECVQDMDHENMFWYRQDPGLGLRLIYFSYDVKMKEKGDIPEGYSVSREKKERFSLILESASTNQTSMYLCATLTGGLNTEAFFGQGTRLTVV.

The chain employs TRBV27 and TRBJ1-5; D gene uncertain. V dropped 0 bases and J dropped 2 bases, with 5 bases sitting between them. The CDR3 has 14 amino acids. The germline V gene encodes CDR1 MNHEY and CDR2 SMNVEV (reference sequence). CDR3 nucleotides: TGTGCCAGCAGTTTATCAGCGGGCAATCAGCCCCAGCATTTT. It yields the protein CASSLSAGNQPQHF.

This sequence joins TRBV5-3 and TRBJ2-3; 11 bases fit TRBD2. TRBV5-3 is identified as an open reading frame with a role that is uncertain. V lost 0 bases, J lost 6 bases, and 3 bases stayed unmatched. The CDR3 consists of 15 residues. CDR3 DNA sequence: TGTGCCAGAAGCTTGGAACTAGCGGGAGCCGATACGCAGTATTTT. This encodes CARSLELAGADTQYF.

This clone appeared a single time. The chain links TRBV27 to TRBJ2-5; 7 bases agree with TRBD1. Germline assignment: CDR1 MNHEY and CDR2 SMNVEV (reference sequence). The CDR3 runs 15 residues. The V gene end was trimmed by 2 bases and the J gene end by 1 base; junction bases not matched to a gene: 4. CDR3 sequence reads: CASSLLGQLQETQYF. CDR3 in DNA: TGTGCCAGCAGTTTACTGGGACAGCTCCAAGAGACCCAGTACTTC.

V and J are TRBV29-1 and TRBJ2-3; 8 bases map to TRBD2. Unmatched junction bases numbered 10, after V lost 2 bases and J lost 6 bases. The CDR3 runs to 15 residues. The germline gives CDR1 SQVTM, CDR2 ANQGSEA. The CDR3 reads CSVEPGTSQFDTQYF. In DNA, the CDR3 is TGCAGCGTTGAACCCGGGACTAGTCAGTTTGATACGCAGTATTTT.

The chain combines TRBV5-1 with TRBJ2-1; TRBD2 matches 10 bases. The CDR3 length is 15 residues. Germline V lookup: CDR1 SGHRS, CDR2 YFSETQ. Trimming at V came to 4 bases and at J to 4 bases, leaving 5 bases not matched to a gene. The CDR3 DNA reads TGCGCCAGCAGCGGGGGGACTAGCGCGTACAATGAGCAGTTCTTC. Its translation is CASSGGTSAYNEQFF.

The V call is TRBV7-2, the J call TRBJ2-3; D remains unclear. Germline-derived CDR1 and CDR2 are SGHTA and FQGNSA. V was clipped by 3 bases and J by 6 bases, with 19 bases between them. The CDR3 covers 16 residues. Written as DNA, the CDR3 is TGTGCCAGCAGCTTCCTTCCAGCTGCACAGACTGATACGCAGTATTTT. This encodes CASSFLPAAQTDTQYF. Full variable domain (outside the CDR3, taken from reference TRBV7-2 and TRBJ2-3): GAGVSQSPSNKVTEKGKDVELRCDPISGHTALYWYRQSLGQGLEFLIYFQGNSAPDKSGLPSDRFSAERTGGSVSTLTIQRTQQEDSAVYLCASSFLPAAQTDTQYFGPGTRLTVL.

V gene TRBV7-9 combines with J gene TRBJ2-7, with D tentatively TRBD1 (6 bases). V lost 4 bases, J lost 0 bases, and 13 bases lay in between. Per germline, CDR1 SEHNR and CDR2 FQNEAQ (reference sequence). There are 15 residues in the CDR3. The CDR3 coding sequence is TGTGCCAGCAGCTCCAACAGGGTACCCTCCTACGAGCAGTACTTC. This gives the protein CASSSNRVPSYEQYF.

This clone was observed a single time. The J gene is TRBJ2-3, the V gene TRBV5-6, with TRBD1 matching 10 bases. V trimming: 0 bases; J trimming: 1 base; junction bases outside the gene matches: 2. The CDR3 runs to 16 residues. Germline lookup yields CDR1 SGHDT and CDR2 YYEEEE. The CDR3 nucleotides are TGTGCCAGCAGCTTGGCCGGGACAGGGGGCACAGATACGCAGTATTTT. This codes for CASSLAGTGGTDTQYF.

A remark on this clone: The same CDR3 also results from other DNA sequences found in this sample. V gene TRBV19 combines with J gene TRBJ2-1; the D is unclear. The CDR3 is 12 residues long. Deletions cut 3 bases from V and 5 bases from J, with 5 bases between. Germline V gene lookup returns CDR1 LNHDA and CDR2 SQIVND (reference sequence). DNA for the CDR3: TGTGCCAGTAGTATCGTCAACAATGAGCAGTTCTTC. Its protein is CASSIVNNEQFF. The full variable domain, with the rest looked up from reference TRBV19 and TRBJ2-1, is DGGITQSPKYLFRKEGQNVTLSCEQNLNHDAMYWYRQDPGQGLRLIYYSQIVNDFQKGDIAEGYSVSREKKESFPLTVTSAQKNPTAFYLCASSIVNNEQFFGPGTRLTVL.

The rearrangement uses TRBV29-1 and TRBJ2-5, with 9 bases lining up with TRBD1. Looked up from germline, CDR1 is SQVTM and CDR2 is ANQGSEA. V dropped 6 bases and J dropped 5; count of bases not matched to a gene: 10. The CDR3 covers 14 residues. The CDR3 here is CSVKNRGPVETQYF. The CDR3 region has the DNA TGCAGCGTAAAGAACAGGGGGCCGGTGGAGACCCAGTACTTC.

The V gene is TRBV30, the J gene TRBJ1-1, with D hard to call. Trimming shortened V by 1 base and J by 3 bases, and 18 bases separated the two germline ends. Per germline, CDR1 GTSNPN and CDR2 SVGIG (reference sequence). The CDR3 runs 16 residues. This chain's CDR3 is CAWSAPLFGRYTEAFF. CDR3 bases: TGTGCCTGGAGTGCCCCTCTTTTCGGGCGGTACACTGAAGCTTTCTTT.

This sequence joins TRBV7-2 and TRBJ1-5; D remains unclear. The CDR3 length is 12 residues. V gave up 1 base and J gave up 11 bases, with 9 bases separating them. Germline CDR1 is SGHTA and CDR2 is FQGNSA. The CDR3 DNA is TGTGCCAGCAGCTTAGGGGGAAGAGCCCAGCATTTT. This gives the protein CASSLGGRAQHF.